These 26 T cell receptor beta chains originate from one sample sequenced in a study of blood T cell repertoires in COVID-19. Clones were read by immunoSEQ multiplex PCR, and TCRdb kept only the in-frame ones, dropping some. The data show fewer than 75,000 clones, 89% seen once. Sequencing used peripheral blood. The receptors were gathered from an older man with acute or convalescent COVID-19.

The chain uses TRBV27 and TRBJ2-5, with 12 bases aligning to TRBD1. This CDR3 region has 16 residues. The V segment lost 6 bases and the J segment 4 bases; nucleotides outside the gene matches: 9. CDR1 is MNHEY and CDR2 is SMNVEV in the germline V gene (reference sequence). CDR3 bases: TGTGCCAGCAGCCGACGGGACAGGGGGCTTTCAGAGACCCAGTACTTC. Protein product: CASSRRDRGLSETQYF.

The V call is TRBV3-1 (or the pseudogene TRBV3-2), the J call TRBJ1-3, with TRBD1 matching 7 bases. Per germline, CDR1 LGHDT and CDR2 YNNKEL (reference sequence). CDR3 size: 15 residues. The ends lost 3 bases at V and 16 bases at J; junction bases unmatched: 18. The CDR3 DNA follows: TGTGCCAGCAGCCAGCGGGACAGCGGTCGAGGAGGGGTGTATTTT. This encodes CASSQRDSGRGGVYF.

The chain joins TRBV6-4 to TRBJ2-3, with 9 positions matching TRBD1. Germline CDR1 MRHNA, CDR2 SNTAGT. Unmatched junction bases numbered 9, after V lost 6 bases and J lost 2 bases. This CDR3 has 16 residues. CDR3 in DNA: TGTGCCAGCAGCCCCGGGGACAGGGTCGTCACAGATACGCAGTATTTT. This sequence encodes CASSPGDRVVTDTQYF.

This sequence joins TRBV6-1 and TRBJ2-1; no clear D gene. Between the trimmed V and J ends, which lost 2 bases and 7 bases, there was a span of 18 bases. This CDR3 is 16 amino acids long. Per the germline V gene, CDR1 is MNHNS and CDR2 is SASEGT. CDR3 nucleotides: TGTGCCAGCAGTGAACGGAGAGGCTCTTATGAGAATGAGCAGTTCTTC. This sequence encodes CASSERRGSYENEQFF.

V is TRBV18 and J is TRBJ1-2, with D unclear. With 2 bases removed from V and 2 bases from J, the gap between germline ends came to 6 bases. Germline lookup yields CDR1 KGHSH and CDR2 LQKENI. The CDR3 is made up of 13 amino acids. The DNA of the CDR3 is TGTGCCAGCTCACCAGAACAGAACTATGGCTACACCTTC. It is translated as CASSPEQNYGYTF.

This clone was seen more than once but under ten times. V and J are TRBV7-9 and TRBJ2-1, with 11 bases lining up with TRBD1. The V segment lost 5 bases and the J segment 4 bases; nucleotides outside the gene matches: 10. CDR1 and CDR2 from the germline V gene are SEHNR and FQNEAQ (reference sequence). The CDR3 spans 17 residues. The CDR3 DNA reads TGTGCCAGCAGCGGAGAGTCCGGGACAGGGGGATACAATGAGCAGTTCTTC. Protein sequence: CASSGESGTGGYNEQFF.

This clone showed up just once. The V call is TRBV19, the J call TRBJ2-5; no reliable D call. The V gene's germline CDR1 is LNHDA and CDR2 SQIVND (reference sequence). The CDR3 extends over 11 amino acids. V lost 10 bases, J lost 6 bases, and 12 bases lay in between. The CDR3 loop is CATLEEKTQYF. The CDR3 DNA reads as TGTGCCACCCTCGAGGAAAAGACCCAGTACTTC.

V gene TRBV9 combines with J gene TRBJ1-4; D ambiguous. Germline CDR1 and CDR2: SGDLS and YYNGEE. V lost 4 bases and J lost 0, with 10 bases in between. This CDR3 has 15 amino acids. Written as DNA, the CDR3 is TGTGCCAGCAGCCCGCGGGAGTCAACTAATGAAAAACTGTTTTTT. Translated: CASSPRESTNEKLFF.

V is TRBV2 and J is TRBJ2-7; 7 nucleotides align to TRBD2. The CDR3 loop spans 13 amino acids. V was pared by 6 bases and J by 6 bases, with 8 bases of the junction left unmatched. The germline V gene encodes CDR1 SNHLY and CDR2 FYNNEI. The CDR3 reads CASSEGGRSEQYF. CDR3 coding DNA: TGTGCCAGCAGCGAGGGAGGGAGGAGCGAGCAGTACTTC.

A remark on this clone: Other nucleotide sequences from this sample produce the same CDR3. The rearrangement joins TRBV12-3 or TRBV12-4 to TRBJ1-1; a weak D match, TRBD1 (5 bases). The CDR3 loop spans 12 amino acids. Trimming shortened V by 4 bases and J by 5 bases, and 8 bases separated the two germline ends. The CDR3 sequence is CASSWGGTEAFF. CDR3 nucleotide sequence: TGTGCCAGCAGTTGGGGGGGGACTGAAGCTTTCTTT.

The chain is built from TRBV7-2 and TRBJ1-2; 10 bases match TRBD1. V lost 4 bases to trimming and J lost 3 bases; unmatched junction nucleotides: 5. The CDR3 runs to 15 residues. CDR1 is SGHTA and CDR2 is FQGNSA in the germline V gene. The CDR3 DNA follows: TGTGCCAGCAGCTCCCGGACAGGGGGGGACTATGGCTACACCTTC. It is translated as CASSSRTGGDYGYTF.

This chain links TRBV29-1 with TRBJ2-1, with D maybe TRBD1 (6 bases). The length of the CDR3 is 14 residues. V was clipped by 6 bases and J by 3 bases, with 15 bases between them. Germline values: CDR1 SQVTM, CDR2 ANQGSEA. CDR3 DNA: TGCAGCGTGGCCCCAGGGGATAACTACAATGAGCAGTTCTTC. This codes for CSVAPGDNYNEQFF.

The rearrangement links TRBV19 to TRBJ2-3; D is perhaps TRBD2 (6 bases). V lost 7 bases and J 1 base, leaving 18 bases between the germline ends. Germline CDR1 LNHDA, CDR2 SQIVND (reference sequence). CDR3 length: 16 amino acids. The CDR3 spells CASTKYWREGTDTQYF. DNA of the CDR3: TGTGCCAGTACTAAGTACTGGAGGGAGGGCACAGATACGCAGTATTTT.

This chain joins TRBV5-6 and TRBJ2-7; TRBD1 matches at 9 bases. Germline lookup yields CDR1 SGHDT and CDR2 YYEEEE. There are 16 residues in the CDR3. Trimming took 0 bases from V and 3 from J; bases not matched to a gene: 7. CDR3: CASSLVGDRGFYEQYF. In DNA form, the CDR3 reads TGTGCCAGCAGCTTGGTAGGAGACAGGGGGTTCTACGAGCAGTACTTC.

The rearrangement joins TRBV18 to TRBJ2-3; D is perhaps TRBD2 (6 bases). V lost 6 bases to trimming and J lost 4 bases, with 8 bases between them. Germline-derived CDR1 and CDR2 are KGHSH and LQKENI. The CDR3 contains 12 residues. The CDR3 nucleotides read TGTGCCAGCTCTAGCGGACCAGATACGCAGTATTTT. Protein: CASSSGPDTQYF.

This chain connects TRBV19 to TRBJ2-7; TRBD1 matches 7 bases. Germline CDR1 is LNHDA and CDR2 is SQIVND (reference sequence). The V gene end was trimmed by 5 bases and the J gene end by 4 bases; junction bases not matched to a gene: 5. The CDR3 spans 13 residues. The CDR3 sequence: CASSDGTEYEQYF. The CDR3 bases are TGTGCCAGTAGTGACGGGACAGAGTACGAGCAGTACTTC. The full variable domain, rest sourced from reference TRBV19 and TRBJ2-7, is DGGITQSPKYLFRKEGQNVTLSCEQNLNHDAMYWYRQDPGQGLRLIYYSQIVNDFQKGDIAEGYSVSREKKESFPLTVTSAQKNPTAFYLCASSDGTEYEQYFGPGTRLTVT.

This chain joins TRBV5-8 and TRBJ1-2; possible D gene TRBD1, 5 bases. CDR3 length: 12 residues. CDR1 SGHTS and CDR2 YDEGEE come from the germline V gene. V was shortened by 0 bases and J by 8 bases, with 8 bases between the two germline ends. The CDR3 sequence: CASSLVTAGYTF. CDR3 DNA: TGTGCCAGCAGCTTGGTGACAGCCGGCTACACCTTC.

The rearrangement joins TRBV11-2 to TRBJ1-1; maybe TRBD1 (5 bases). Germline values: CDR1 SGHAT, CDR2 FQNNGV. V was cut by 5 bases and J by 5 bases, with 18 bases left in between. CDR3 size: 15 residues. CDR3 coding DNA: TGTGCCAGCAGCCCTCAAGTCGGGGGAAAGACTGAAGCTTTCTTT. Translated: CASSPQVGGKTEAFF.

The V gene is TRBV21-1, the J gene TRBJ1-2; the table's TRBD1 call for D was not verified on the DNA. TRBV21-1 is a listed pseudogene. CDR3 length: 20 amino acids. The CDR3 loop reads CASSKALYSSQGRTLYGYTF. For the CDR3, the DNA is TGTGCCAGCAGCAAAGCCCTATACAGCTCCCAGGGAAGAACCCTCTATGGCTACACCTTC.

This CDR3 is CASSNDGGYEKLFF. The CDR3 region has the DNA TGTGCCAGTAGCAACGACGGGGGGTATGAAAAACTGTTTTTT. The chain has TRBV19 and TRBJ1-4, with D possibly matching TRBD1 (5 bases). Looked up from germline, CDR1 is LNHDA and CDR2 is SQIVND (reference sequence). The ends were cut back, 6 bases at V and 6 bases at J, with 14 bases in the middle. CDR3 length: 14 residues.

This clone appeared a few times. The rearrangement links TRBV5-4 to TRBJ1-4, with TRBD1 matching over 9 bases. V was clipped by 9 bases and J by 8 bases; unmatched bases: 8. The V gene's germline CDR1 is SGHNT and CDR2 YYREEE (reference sequence). The CDR3 is 13 residues long. The CDR3, as DNA: TGTGCCACCAACCGACAGGGGGACGAAAAACTGTTTTTT. Encoded protein: CATNRQGDEKLFF.

This rearrangement joins TRBV3-1 (or the pseudogene TRBV3-2) to TRBJ2-7; possibly TRBD2 for D (6 bases). CDR1 and CDR2 (germline): LGHDT, YNNKEL (reference sequence). Trimming pared 4 bases from V and 9 bases from J, leaving 19 bases between. CDR3 length equals 14 residues. CDR3 sequence: CASSLRPSGVGQYF. The CDR3 DNA is TGTGCCAGCAGCCTCAGACCCTCGGGGGTAGGGCAGTACTTC.

This clone was counted once. This sequence joins TRBV27 and TRBJ2-7, with D perhaps matching TRBD1 (6 bases). The CDR3 runs to 13 residues. In germline, CDR1 is MNHEY, CDR2 SMNVEV (reference sequence). V was shortened by 5 bases and J by 3 bases, with 11 bases between the two germline ends. The CDR3 sequence: CASSLRGGYEQYF. For the CDR3, the DNA is TGTGCCAGCAGTCTTAGAGGGGGCTACGAGCAGTACTTC.

The chain links TRBV30 to TRBJ1-6; 8 positions match TRBD1. Trimming took 3 bases from V and 5 from J; bases not matched to a gene: 6. In germline, CDR1 is GTSNPN, CDR2 SVGIG (reference sequence). The CDR3 length is 15 residues. CDR3 region: CAWRGQGINNSPLHF. In DNA, the CDR3 is TGTGCCTGGAGAGGACAGGGAATAAATAATTCACCCCTCCACTTT.

This clone was detected only a few times. The sample has other DNA sequences that encode this CDR3 too. J is TRBJ2-5 and V is TRBV4-1; D might be TRBD1 (6 bases). The V gene lost 4 bases and the J gene lost 5 bases, with 17 bases spanning the gap. The CDR3 is made up of 15 amino acids. CDR1 is MGHRA, CDR2 YSYEKL, per germline. The CDR3 reads CASSRSRGSRETQYF. As DNA, the CDR3 is TGCGCCAGCAGCCGCTCCAGGGGCAGCCGGGAGACCCAGTACTTC.

This clone was found many times. The chain joins TRBV7-9 to TRBJ1-3; D gene ambiguous. The CDR3 is 17 residues long. Looked up from germline, CDR1 is SEHNR and CDR2 is FQNEAQ (reference sequence). Trimming left V 1 base short and J 0 bases short, with 13 bases between. The CDR3 region is CASSLGIKSYSGNTIYF. The CDR3 DNA sequence: TGTGCCAGCAGCTTAGGTATTAAGAGTTACTCTGGAAACACCATATATTTT.